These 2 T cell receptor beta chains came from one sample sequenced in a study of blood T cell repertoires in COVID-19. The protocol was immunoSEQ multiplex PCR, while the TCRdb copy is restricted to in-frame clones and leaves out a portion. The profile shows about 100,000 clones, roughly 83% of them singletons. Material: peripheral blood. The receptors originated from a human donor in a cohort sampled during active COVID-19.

The CDR3: CASSFSNRVEAFF. The CDR3 DNA reads TGTGCCAGCAGTTTTAGTAACAGGGTGGAGGCTTTCTTT. The gene calls are TRBV27 and TRBJ1-1, with a tentative D call TRBD1 (6 bases). CDR3 length equals 13 residues. Germline V gives CDR1 MNHEY, CDR2 SMNVEV (reference sequence). Trimming removed 3 bases from V and 11 bases from J, with 16 bases in between.

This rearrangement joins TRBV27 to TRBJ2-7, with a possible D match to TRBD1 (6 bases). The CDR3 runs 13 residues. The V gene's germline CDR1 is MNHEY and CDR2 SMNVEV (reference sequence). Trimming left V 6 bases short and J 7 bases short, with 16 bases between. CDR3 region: CASSQMGAWEQYF. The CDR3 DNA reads TGTGCCAGCAGCCAAATGGGGGCCTGGGAGCAGTACTTC.